The 24 T cell receptor beta chains given below trace back to one sample, sequenced in a study of regulatory T cells in long-lasting Graves disease. Libraries of TCR beta came from iRepertoire HTBI primers plus Arm-PCR of CDR3 regions. TCRdb fed the multiplex PCR reads into MiXCR, producing one record per CDR3 protein. Altogether about 310,000 distinct CDR3 sequences are present, more than 20% being singletons, with the ten largest covering approximately 53%. The time point: persistent/refractory GD, antithyroid drugs over 5 years with positive TRAb. Generation of the TCR library employed RNA extracted from PBMCs. This sample comprised peripheral blood mononuclear cells (PBMCs), obtained when the disease was refractory, from a patient treated with antithyroid drugs. These receptors came from a female donor with Graves disease.

Notes on this clonotype: Just one base apart from a much larger clone, this may be a read error. The rearrangement links TRBV4-3 to TRBJ2-7; D uncertain. This CDR3 is 13 amino acids long. Germline CDR1 is LGHNA and CDR2 is YSLEER. Trimming cost V 0 bases and J 4 bases, with 7 bases left between them. DNA for the CDR3: TGCGCCAGCAGCCAAGATCACGGGTACGAGCAGTACTTC. It translates to CASSQDHGYEQYF.

The chain links TRBV30 to TRBJ2-5; no reliable D call. Germline CDR1 and CDR2: GTSNPN and SVGIG (reference sequence). Deletions cut 0 bases from V and 7 bases from J, with 6 bases between. The CDR3 sequence is 11 residues long. CDR3 amino acids: CAWSVLTTQYF. The CDR3 coding sequence is TGTGCCTGGAGTGTACTTACGACCCAGTACTTC. The whole variable domain, remainder taken from reference TRBV30 and TRBJ2-5, is SQTIHQWPATLVQPVGSPLSLECTVEGTSNPNLYWYRQAAGRGLQLLFYSVGIGQISSEVPQNLSASRPQDRQFILSSKKLLLSDSGFYLCAWSVLTTQYFGPGTRLLVL.

This clonotype was picked up many times. The V gene is TRBV27, the J gene TRBJ2-7; 7 positions agree with TRBD2. The CDR3 is 13 residues long. CDR1 and CDR2 (germline): MNHEY, SMNVEV (reference sequence). Germline trimming cut 8 bases from V and 5 bases from J; bases unmatched to any gene: 9. CDR3 DNA sequence: TGTGCCAGCGCTACTGCGGGAGCACACGAGCAGTACTTC. It is translated as CASATAGAHEQYF.

This clonotype was detected only a few times. V is TRBV6-5 and J is TRBJ2-2; D not certain. The ends were cut back, 1 base at V and 7 bases at J, with 7 bases in the middle. Germline V gives CDR1 MNHEY, CDR2 SVGAGI. This CDR3 contains 13 residues. CDR3 sequence (DNA): TGTGCCAGCAGTTACTATTCGAACGGGGAGCTGTTTTTT. Translating it yields CASSYYSNGELFF.

As regards this clonotype: A clone one base away is much larger, so this may be a read error. The chain joins TRBV7-8 to TRBJ1-1; D is undetermined. CDR3 size: 16 residues. Germline V CDR1 and CDR2: SGHVS, FQNEAQ. The CDR3 nucleotides are TGTGCCAGCAGCTTAAAGGGCGGGGTAAGGAACACTGAAGCTCTCTTT. Encoded protein: CASSLKGGVRNTEALF.

This clonotype has a count of ten or more. This chain connects TRBV20-1 to TRBJ2-5; 10 bases agree with TRBD2. There are 14 residues in the CDR3. V lost 3 bases and J lost 2; bases outside the gene matches: 3. Germline values: CDR1 DFQATT, CDR2 SNEGSKA (reference sequence). CDR3 bases: TGCAGTGCTAGTAGGACTAGCGGACAAGAGACCCAGTACTTC. Its protein is CSASRTSGQETQYF.

This clonotype was seen a few times. This chain uses TRBV7-2 with TRBJ2-2, with D possibly TRBD2 on 6 matching bases. The germline CDR1 and CDR2 sequences are SGHTA and FQGNSA. The CDR3 extends over 16 amino acids. Trimming pared 0 bases from V and 1 base from J, leaving 9 bases between. CDR3 coding DNA: TGTGCCAGCAGCTTAGCGCCAGCGGGGAACACCGGGGAGCTGTTTTTT. This encodes CASSLAPAGNTGELFF.

This clonotype was seen many times. V usage is TRBV10-3 and J usage is TRBJ2-5, with D possibly TRBD1 on 6 matching bases. CDR3 length: 15 amino acids. Germline V CDR1 and CDR2: ENHRY, SYGVKD. Trimming took off 4 bases at V and 1 base at J, with 13 bases between the two ends. The CDR3 DNA sequence: TGTGCCATCAGTGGCCCCGGACAGTTCCAAGAGACCCAGTACTTC. This gives the protein CAISGPGQFQETQYF.

Here the CDR3 reads CSAPVSGRVYEQYF. The CDR3, as DNA: TGCAGTGCCCCAGTGAGCGGGAGAGTCTACGAGCAGTACTTC. The chain is built from TRBV20-1 and TRBJ2-7, with 8 nucleotides matching TRBD2. CDR3 length: 14 residues. The trim removed 6 bases at V and 3 bases at J, leaving 10 bases unmatched. The germline CDR1 and CDR2 sequences are DFQATT and SNEGSKA (reference sequence).

This clonotype was observed a few times. The CDR3: CASSHSSGSSYNEQFF. The CDR3, as DNA: TGCGCCAGCAGCCACTCTAGCGGGAGCTCCTACAATGAGCAGTTCTTC. The chain has TRBV4-3 and TRBJ2-1, with 10 bases that match TRBD2. After removal of 3 bases from V and 0 bases from J, the junction contained 2 bases not matched to a gene. Germline V gene sequence: CDR1 LGHNA, CDR2 YSLEER. This CDR3 spans 16 amino acids.

J is TRBJ1-1 and V is TRBV18, with no clear D. The CDR3 is made up of 14 amino acids. The V end was cut by 3 bases, the J end by 0 bases, with 8 bases between. Germline V lookup: CDR1 KGHSH, CDR2 LQKENI. The CDR3 DNA follows: TGTGCCAGCTCACCGGCCAGGCTGAACACTGAAGCTTTCTTT. It encodes CASSPARLNTEAFF.

CDR3 residues: CASSLALGGQSTEAFF. CDR3 DNA sequence: TGCGCCAGCAGCCTCGCCTTGGGGGGGCAGAGCACTGAAGCTTTCTTT. The rearrangement joins TRBV4-3 to TRBJ1-1; maybe TRBD1 (6 bases). This CDR3 has 16 amino acids. Deletions cut 4 bases from V and 4 bases from J, with 19 bases between. The V gene's germline CDR1 is LGHNA and CDR2 YSLEER.

The chain is built from TRBV3-1 and TRBJ2-7, with 9 bases fitting TRBD2. CDR1 and CDR2 from the germline V gene are LGHDT and YNNKEL (reference sequence). The trim removed 4 bases at V and 0 bases at J, leaving 1 base unmatched. The CDR3 totals 14 residues. CDR3 amino acids: CASSRLAASYEQYF. CDR3 nucleotide sequence: TGTGCCAGCAGCCGACTAGCGGCCTCCTACGAGCAGTACTTC.

Notes on this clonotype: This likely traces to a read error, being one base from a far larger clone. The CDR3 DNA sequence: TGTGCCAGCGGCCCCGGGACTTGGAGCCTCTACGAGCAGTACTTC. Translation: CASGPGTWSLYEQYF. This chain connects TRBV7-2 to TRBJ2-5, with a possible D match to TRBD2 (6 bases). The J call is uncertain, as TRBJ2-7 better fits the DNA end. The germline V gene has CDR1 SGHTA and CDR2 FQGNSA. The CDR3 length is 15 residues.

This chain links TRBV13 with TRBJ1-1; TRBD1 aligns across 7 bases. Trimming at V came to 8 bases and at J to 10 bases, leaving 10 bases not matched to a gene. CDR3 size: 12 residues. Germline lookup yields CDR1 PRHDT and CDR2 FYEKMQ (reference sequence). This CDR3 reads CASSVRGLAAFF. CDR3 coding DNA: TGTGCCAGCTCCGTTAGGGGGCTGGCAGCTTTCTTT.

The V gene is TRBV7-2, the J gene TRBJ2-5; TRBD2 aligns across 16 bases. The germline V gene has CDR1 SGHTA and CDR2 FQGNSA. Germline trimming cut 3 bases from V and 0 bases from J; bases unmatched to any gene: 7. CDR3 length: 19 amino acids. The CDR3 protein is CASSFLSGLAGGYQETQYF. The DNA for the CDR3 is TGTGCCAGCAGCTTCCTCTCGGGACTAGCGGGGGGGTACCAAGAGACCCAGTACTTC.

Concerning this clonotype: An end of the junction does not agree with germline; a read error may underlie this. The chain recombines TRBV3-1 with TRBJ1-3, with D possibly being TRBD1 (6 bases). Germline CDR1 is LGHDT and CDR2 is YNNKEL (reference sequence). This CDR3 contains 15 residues. CDR3 nucleotides: TGTGCCAGCAGCTATACAGGGAACTCTGGAAACACCATACATTTT. Protein: CASSYTGNSGNTIHF.

This clonotype was recorded at least ten times. The chain recombines TRBV28 with TRBJ2-5; TRBD1 aligns across 7 bases. The CDR3 is made up of 16 amino acids. In germline, CDR1 is MDHEN, CDR2 SYDVKM. The V segment lost 4 bases and the J segment 4 bases; nucleotides outside the gene matches: 12. The CDR3 spells CASSSATGLEGETQYF. The CDR3 bases are TGTGCCAGCAGTTCGGCGACAGGGCTAGAGGGAGAGACCCAGTACTTC.

This clonotype has only a few counts. This chain uses TRBV7-8 with TRBJ2-2; D uncertain. The CDR3 contains 15 residues. V was shortened by 1 base and J by 5 bases, with 11 bases between the two germline ends. Per germline, CDR1 SGHVS and CDR2 FQNEAQ. The CDR3 region is CASSLERRRTGELFF. In DNA, the CDR3 is TGTGCCAGCAGCTTAGAACGGCGGCGGACCGGGGAGCTGTTTTTT.

This chain links TRBV6-2 or TRBV6-3 with TRBJ1-6, with D perhaps matching TRBD1 (5 bases). V lost 5 bases and J 0 bases, leaving 11 bases between the germline ends. CDR1 is MNHEY, CDR2 SVGEGT, per germline. This CDR3 comprises 16 residues. The CDR3 nucleotides read TGTGCCAGCAGTCGGGACTTCGGCTCCTATAATTCACCCCTCCACTTT. Its protein product is CASSRDFGSYNSPLHF.

This clonotype came up a few times. J is TRBJ2-2 and V is TRBV2; 7 nucleotides line up with TRBD2. Trimming cost V 8 bases and J 4 bases; bases outside gene matches: 10. Germline loops: CDR1 SNHLY, CDR2 FYNNEI. The CDR3 extends over 15 amino acids. The CDR3 DNA follows: TGTGCCAGCCTGCGACTAGCTGCAAGCACCGGGGAGCTGTTTTTT. Translating gives CASLRLAASTGELFF.

The chain recombines TRBV3-1 with TRBJ2-7; TRBD2 agrees at 9 bases. The CDR3 is 15 amino acids. The germline gives CDR1 LGHDT, CDR2 YNNKEL (reference sequence). V shed 1 base and J 7 bases; nucleotides not matched to a gene: 8. The CDR3 loop reads CASSQAGGLAGEQYF. In nucleotides, the CDR3 is TGTGCCAGCAGCCAAGCCGGGGGACTAGCCGGAGAGCAGTACTTC.

As concerns this clonotype: This clone may be a read error of a much larger clone one base away. V is TRBV3-1 and J is TRBJ1-5; possible D gene TRBD1, 5 bases. Per the germline V gene, CDR1 is LGHDT and CDR2 is YNNKEL (reference sequence). The CDR3 has 15 amino acids. V was pared by 1 base and J by 0 bases, with 7 bases between. The CDR3 DNA is TGTGCCAGCAGCCAAGGGGGGTATAGCAATCAGCCCCAGCATTTT. It codes for CASSQGGYSNQPQHF.

The chain has TRBV7-9 and TRBJ2-2; 11 positions match TRBD2. The CDR3 spans 18 residues. V dropped 5 bases and J dropped 1; count of bases not matched to a gene: 9. The germline V gene encodes CDR1 SEHNR and CDR2 FQNEAQ (reference sequence). CDR3 nucleotides: TGTGCCAGCAGCCCGCCGGAGGGACTAGCGGAGAACACCGGGGAGCTGTTTTTT. This sequence encodes CASSPPEGLAENTGELFF.